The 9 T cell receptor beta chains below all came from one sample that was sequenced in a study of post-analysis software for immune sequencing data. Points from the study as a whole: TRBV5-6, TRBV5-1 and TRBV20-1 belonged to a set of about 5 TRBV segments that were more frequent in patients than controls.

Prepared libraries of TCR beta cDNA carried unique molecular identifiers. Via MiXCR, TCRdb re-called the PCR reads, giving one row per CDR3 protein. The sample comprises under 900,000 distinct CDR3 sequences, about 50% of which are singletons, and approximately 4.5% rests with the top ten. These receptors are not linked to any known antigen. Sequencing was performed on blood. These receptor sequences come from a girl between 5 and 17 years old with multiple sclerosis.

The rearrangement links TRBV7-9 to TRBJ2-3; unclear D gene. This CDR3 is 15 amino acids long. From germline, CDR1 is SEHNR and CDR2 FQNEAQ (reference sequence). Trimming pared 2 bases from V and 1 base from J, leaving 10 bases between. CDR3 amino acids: CASSLFVGGTDTQYF. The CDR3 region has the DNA TGTGCCAGCAGCTTATTTGTCGGCGGCACAGATACGCAGTATTTT.

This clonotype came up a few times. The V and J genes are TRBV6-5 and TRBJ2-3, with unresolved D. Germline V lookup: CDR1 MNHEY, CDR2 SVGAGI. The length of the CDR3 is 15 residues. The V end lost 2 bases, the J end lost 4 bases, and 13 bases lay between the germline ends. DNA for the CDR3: TGTGCCAGCAGTTACACCCTGTATTCCTCAGATACGCAGTATTTT. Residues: CASSYTLYSSDTQYF.

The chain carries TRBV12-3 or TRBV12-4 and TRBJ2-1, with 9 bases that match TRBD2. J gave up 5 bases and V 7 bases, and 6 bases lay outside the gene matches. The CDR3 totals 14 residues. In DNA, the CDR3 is TGTGCCAGCACCGTGCGGGGGGGTCACAATGAGCAGTTCTTC. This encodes CASTVRGGHNEQFF.

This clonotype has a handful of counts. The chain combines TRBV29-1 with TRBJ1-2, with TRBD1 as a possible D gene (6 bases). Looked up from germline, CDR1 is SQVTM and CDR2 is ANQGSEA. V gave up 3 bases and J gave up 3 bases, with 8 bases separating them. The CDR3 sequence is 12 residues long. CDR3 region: CSVEDRHYGYTF. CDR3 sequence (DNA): TGCAGCGTTGAGGACAGACACTATGGCTACACCTTC.

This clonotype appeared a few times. The CDR3 sequence: CSVEDRSDSGVYEQYF. The CDR3 bases are TGCAGCGTTGAAGACCGGTCAGATTCTGGAGTCTACGAGCAGTACTTC. The chain recombines TRBV29-1 with TRBJ2-7; D is unclear. Per germline, CDR1 SQVTM and CDR2 ANQGSEA. With 0 bases removed from V and 3 bases from J, the gap between germline ends came to 18 bases. CDR3 length: 16 amino acids.

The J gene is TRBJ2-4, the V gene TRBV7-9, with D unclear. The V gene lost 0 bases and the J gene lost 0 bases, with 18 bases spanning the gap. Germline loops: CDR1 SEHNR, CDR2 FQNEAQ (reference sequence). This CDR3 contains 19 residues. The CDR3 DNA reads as TGTGCCAGCAGCTTAGCTGGGCAGCTCCGAACAATAGCCAAAAACATTCAGTACTTC. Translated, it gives CASSLAGQLRTIAKNIQYF.

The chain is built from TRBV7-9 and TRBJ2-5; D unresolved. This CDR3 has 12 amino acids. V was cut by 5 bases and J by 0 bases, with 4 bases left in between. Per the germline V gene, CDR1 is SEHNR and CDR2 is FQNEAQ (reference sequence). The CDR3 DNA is TGTGCCAGCAGCGCGAACCAAGAGACCCAGTACTTC. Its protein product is CASSANQETQYF.

The CDR3 reads CASSSIGTSGQETQYF. CDR3 in DNA: TGCGCCAGCAGCTCAATCGGGACTAGCGGACAAGAGACCCAGTACTTC. The V and J genes are TRBV5-1 and TRBJ2-5; 11 bases match TRBD2. The CDR3 sequence is 16 residues long. V was pared by 3 bases and J by 2 bases, with 6 bases of the junction left unmatched. Germline CDR1 is SGHRS and CDR2 is YFSETQ.

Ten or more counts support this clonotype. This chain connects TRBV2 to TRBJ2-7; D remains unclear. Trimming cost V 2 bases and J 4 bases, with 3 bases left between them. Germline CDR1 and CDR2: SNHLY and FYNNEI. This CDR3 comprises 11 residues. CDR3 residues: CASSEPYEQYF. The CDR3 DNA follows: TGTGCCAGCAGTGAACCGTACGAGCAGTACTTC.